The clone carrying this T cell receptor beta chain was detected once. Its antigen is unknown. The CDR3 does not end in the conserved phenylalanine or tryptophan, so this is likely a read error. The germline V and J ends were trimmed by 3 bases and 3 bases, with 14 bases remaining between them. This CDR3 contains 16 residues. Germline CDR1 reads MDHEN; CDR2 reads SYDVKM. This specimen comes from a study of cytomegalovirus exposure and HLA in healthy donors. General study results and limits: Analyses of presence and absence presupposed an approximately uniform sequencing depth across donors.

The primer mix had 60 Vbeta and 13 Jbeta primers. TCRdb's copy holds only in-frame clones and misses some; the assay was immunoSEQ multiplex PCR. Counted here are 80,000 to 130,000 clones, 75% occurring once; the ten biggest clones make up 4% to 5.5%. This chain connects TRBV28 to TRBJ2-2; TRBD1 is a possible D gene (6 bases). Sequencing input: PBMCs. The receptor was derived from a woman aged 18-29 years in good health and CMV-seropositive. CDR3 in DNA: TGTGCCAGCAGTTTTGGGTGGGGGCCGGACACCGGGGAGCTGTTTCTT. It encodes CASSFGWGPDTGELFL.